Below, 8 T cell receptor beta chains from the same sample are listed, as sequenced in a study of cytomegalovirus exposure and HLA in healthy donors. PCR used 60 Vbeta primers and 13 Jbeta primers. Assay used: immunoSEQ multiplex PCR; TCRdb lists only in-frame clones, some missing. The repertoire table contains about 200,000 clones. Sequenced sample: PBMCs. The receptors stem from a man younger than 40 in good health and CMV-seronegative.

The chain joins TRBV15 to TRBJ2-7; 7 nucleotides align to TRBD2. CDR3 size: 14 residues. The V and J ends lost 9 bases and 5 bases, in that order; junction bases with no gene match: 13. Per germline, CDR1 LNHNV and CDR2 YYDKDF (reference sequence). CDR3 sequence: CATQERGRAHEQYF. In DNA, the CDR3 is TGTGCCACTCAGGAGCGGGGTCGTGCCCACGAGCAGTACTTC.

CDR3 nucleotides: TGTGCCAGCAGCTTAGAGTGGGGCCCTTCAAGGAGCTCTGGAAACACCATATATTTT. Amino acid sequence: CASSLEWGPSRSSGNTIYF. The chain links TRBV7-8 to TRBJ1-3, with D possibly matching TRBD1 (5 bases). Germline lookup yields CDR1 SGHVS and CDR2 FQNEAQ. Trimming took off 1 base at V and 0 bases at J, with 19 bases between the two ends. CDR3 length: 19 residues.

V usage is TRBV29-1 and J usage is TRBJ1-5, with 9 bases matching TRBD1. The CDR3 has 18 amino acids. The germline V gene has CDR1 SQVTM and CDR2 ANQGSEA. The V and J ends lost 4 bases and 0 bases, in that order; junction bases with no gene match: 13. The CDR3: CSVAPQGADPYSNQPQHF. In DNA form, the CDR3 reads TGCAGCGTTGCCCCACAGGGGGCTGACCCGTATAGCAATCAGCCCCAGCATTTT.

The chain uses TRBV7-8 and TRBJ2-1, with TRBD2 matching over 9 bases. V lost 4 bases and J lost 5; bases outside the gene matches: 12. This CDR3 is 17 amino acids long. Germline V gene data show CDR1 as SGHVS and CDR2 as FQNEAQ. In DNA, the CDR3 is TGTGCCAGCAGCTCTCTATCGGCGGGGGGGCAGGACAATGAGCAGTTCTTC. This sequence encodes CASSSLSAGGQDNEQFF.

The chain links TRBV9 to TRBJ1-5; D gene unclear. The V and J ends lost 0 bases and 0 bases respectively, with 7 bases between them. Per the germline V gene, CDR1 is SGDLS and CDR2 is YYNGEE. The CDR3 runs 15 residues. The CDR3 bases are TGTGCCAGCAGCGTAGGCGGATATAGCAATCAGCCCCAGCATTTT. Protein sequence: CASSVGGYSNQPQHF. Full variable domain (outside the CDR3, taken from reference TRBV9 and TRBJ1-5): DSGVTQTPKHLITATGQRVTLRCSPRSGDLSVYWYQQSLDQGLQFLIQYYNGEERAKGNILERFSAQQFPDLHSELNLSSLELGDSALYFCASSVGGYSNQPQHFGDGTRLSIL.

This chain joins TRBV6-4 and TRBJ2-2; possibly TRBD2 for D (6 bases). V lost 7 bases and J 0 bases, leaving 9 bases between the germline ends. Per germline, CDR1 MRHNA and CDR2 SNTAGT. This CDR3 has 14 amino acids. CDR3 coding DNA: TGTGCCAGCAAGACTAGGGCGAACACCGGGGAGCTGTTTTTT. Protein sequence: CASKTRANTGELFF.

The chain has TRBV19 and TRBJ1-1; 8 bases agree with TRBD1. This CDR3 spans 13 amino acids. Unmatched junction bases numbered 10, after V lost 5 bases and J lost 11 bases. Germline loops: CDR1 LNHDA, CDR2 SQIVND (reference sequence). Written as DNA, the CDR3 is TGTGCCAGTAGTTTCCGGGACAGGCTCGTTGCTTTCTTT. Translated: CASSFRDRLVAFF. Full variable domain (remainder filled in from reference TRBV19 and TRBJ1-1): DGGITQSPKYLFRKEGQNVTLSCEQNLNHDAMYWYRQDPGQGLRLIYYSQIVNDFQKGDIAEGYSVSREKKESFPLTVTSAQKNPTAFYLCASSFRDRLVAFFGQGTRLTVV.

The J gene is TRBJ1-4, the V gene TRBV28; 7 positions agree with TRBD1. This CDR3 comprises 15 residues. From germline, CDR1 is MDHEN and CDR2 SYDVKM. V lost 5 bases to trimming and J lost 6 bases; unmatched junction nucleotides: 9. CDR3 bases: TGTGCCAGCAGTCTTACCGGGACAGCGGATGAAAAACTGTTTTTT. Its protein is CASSLTGTADEKLFF.